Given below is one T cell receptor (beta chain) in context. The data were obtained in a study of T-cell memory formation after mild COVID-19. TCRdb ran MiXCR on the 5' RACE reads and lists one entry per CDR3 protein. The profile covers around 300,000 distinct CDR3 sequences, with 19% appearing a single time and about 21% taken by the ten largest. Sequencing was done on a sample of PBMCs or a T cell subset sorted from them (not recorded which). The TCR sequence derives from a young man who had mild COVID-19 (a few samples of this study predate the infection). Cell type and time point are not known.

The CDR3 loop reads CASSLGTEGNTIYF. The CDR3 DNA reads as TGCGCCAGCAGCTTAGGGACGGAAGGAAACACCATATATTTT. The rearrangement uses TRBV5-1 and TRBJ1-3; TRBD1 might be the D (5 bases). V lost 2 bases to trimming and J lost 4 bases, with 10 bases between them. The CDR3 is made up of 14 amino acids. Per germline, CDR1 SGHRS and CDR2 YFSETQ.